This T cell receptor beta chain was documented in a study of PD-1 blockade in classical Hodgkin lymphoma (TCRdb year 2020). Notes on the research overall: Nivolumab dosing was 3 mg/kg intravenously every 2 weeks, continuing until either disease progression or unacceptable toxicity. A peripheral blood immune signature of response to PD-1 blockade in classical Hodgkin lymphoma was defined using TCR beta sequencing and CyTOF.

Spanning cysteine to phenylalanine, the CDR3 consists of 16 amino acids. Of all the DNA, just the CDR3 is kept, 48 bases in frame from base 1. With regard to this clone: Its specific antigen is unknown. No base quality values were provided; no much bigger clone lies one nucleotide off.

The sample's time point label, decoded: cycle 4 day 1 (C4D1), after six to seven weeks of nivolumab. Every trial patient had relapsed following autologous stem cell transplantation, and prior brentuximab vedotin exposure was what differed among cohorts A, B and C. A Miltenyi CD4+ T cell isolation kit was used for magnetic negative selection to purify CD4+ T cells from thawed PBMCs. A total of under 70 patients with relapsed/refractory classical Hodgkin lymphoma made up the trial cohort, and each patient's best overall response was complete response, partial response or progressive disease. Trial patients were treated with single-agent nivolumab in the multi-cohort phase II CheckMate 205 trial. Best overall response was determined by an independent review committee according to the 2007 International Working Group response criteria. Trial PBMCs were collected just before the start of nivolumab (C1D1) and during therapy at cycle 2 day 1 and cycle 4 day 1. Peripheral blood was collected in 8 mL Vacutainer Cell Preparation Tubes, from which PBMCs were isolated by centrifugation and then cryopreserved. Purified CD4+ and CD8+ fractions were prepared only for cases in which an additional PBMC sample was available. Magnetically labelled cells were removed on LS columns in a quadroMACS separator, and the flow-through was collected as the purified fraction.

Study-wide conclusions, independent of this receptor: The study was restricted to a single clinical trial cohort, and the causes of repertoire differences, possibly disease activity or prior therapy, were left undefined. Lower diversity was seen in patients whose nivolumab began less than 1 year after ASCT, and these patients were left out of later analyses so that immune reconstitution would not confound the results. Trial patients achieving complete response had baseline diversity similar to newly diagnosed patients, whereas partial responders and progressors had significantly lower diversity. CD4+ but not CD8+ TCR diversity rose significantly by C4D1 (p=0.0027 vs p=0.16), most apparent in complete responders (p=0.02). Baseline TCR diversity was reported to be lower in newly diagnosed patients than in healthy donors and to be lower still in relapsed/refractory patients.

The Qiagen DNeasy kit was used to extract genomic DNA both from unsorted PBMCs and from the negatively selected CD4+ and CD8+ fractions. Amplification of TCR beta CDR3 regions was done by immunoSEQ multiplex PCR with primers that anneal to V and J segments. A synthetic immune receptor repertoire was used to minimize amplification bias, and any residual bias was removed computationally once sequencing was done. Per the original workflow: Repertoire diversity was quantified as the Shannon entropy index using custom Python scripts. The unsorted, CD4+ and CD8+ repertoires were each analyzed separately, with the exception of combined analyses, where CD4+ and CD8+ sequences were merged in silico. A clone was considered expanded if an increase in frequency of at least 2-fold after treatment relative to C1D1 was found, and a pseudocount of 0.5 was applied to clones undetected at baseline. Singleton clones were defined as clones with 0 or 1 copy at C1D1, and non-singleton clones were defined as clones with 2 or more copies. Clones expanded in unsorted samples were annotated as CD4+, CD8+ or unknown by matching protein sequences in sorted samples from the same patient. Wilcoxon tests on paired samples were used to test changes in diversity from C1D1 to C4D1. Drawn from immuneACCESS, this table holds only the in-frame rearrangements with V and J called that TCRdb kept. Clones are partly lost; checked studies trace under half to an unresolved V gene and leave the rest unexplained. The V and J calls and clone size come from that table; D and trimming were worked out from the DNA. Recorded for this sample are around 30,000 clones; more than 85% of them occurred a single time. The ten largest account for 0.25% to 0.35% of the sample.

This clonotype was obtained from a human donor with classical Hodgkin lymphoma. The V gene is TRBV21-1 and the J gene is TRBJ2-7; no check of the table's D call, TRBD1, against the DNA was made. TRBV21-1 is noted as a pseudogene. The sequences come from CD4+ T cells from blood, collected before the fourth cycle of nivolumab. The CDR3 in this case is CAGESPNRATSYEQYF. The DNA sequence reads TGTGCCGGCGAATCCCCGAACAGGGCTACATCCTACGAGCAGTACTTC.